These 31 T cell receptor beta chains share one sample of origin, sequenced in a study of OX40 agonist ivuxolimab in advanced cancers. TCRdb's table, derived via immunoSEQ multiplex PCR, lists solely in-frame clones and lacks some. The sample shows 57,000 or so clones, 70% to 90% of them seen only once. Sequenced here: CD4+ or CD8+ T cells sorted from blood, sampled in a trial of the OX40 agonist ivuxolimab. These receptors were taken from an adult with an advanced solid tumor such as melanoma, head and neck, liver or kidney cancer.

Here the CDR3 reads CASSSGLAGSTDTQYF. CDR3 in DNA: TGTGCCAGCTCATCGGGACTAGCGGGGAGCACAGATACGCAGTATTTT. This chain joins TRBV18 and TRBJ2-3; 13 bases match TRBD2. CDR1 and CDR2 from the germline V gene are KGHSH and LQKENI. This CDR3 region has 16 residues. J gave up 0 bases and V 5 bases, and 2 bases lay outside the gene matches.

This clone was counted a single time. The chain links TRBV23-1 to TRBJ2-6; unclear D gene. TRBV23-1 is an ORF; its function is uncertain. This CDR3 region has 17 residues. Trimming pared 5 bases from V and 5 bases from J, leaving 19 bases between. In DNA form, the CDR3 reads TGCGCCAGCAGTAGCCGGAAGCAACAAAGTCGGGCCAACGTCCTGACTTTC. It is translated as CASSSRKQQSRANVLTF.

This clone was seen just once. The V and J genes are TRBV5-4 and TRBJ2-3, with 9 bases lining up with TRBD1. Germline assignment: CDR1 SGHNT and CDR2 YYREEE (reference sequence). The CDR3 sequence is 16 residues long. Trimming at V came to 0 bases and at J to 5 bases, leaving 7 bases not matched to a gene. CDR3 sequence: CASSLVQGALVDTQYF. The CDR3 DNA is TGTGCCAGCAGCTTGGTACAGGGGGCGCTTGTAGATACGCAGTATTTT.

This clone was seen a handful of times. The rearrangement joins TRBV10-3 to TRBJ1-2; perhaps TRBD1 as D (6 bases). Germline V gene data show CDR1 as ENHRY and CDR2 as SYGVKD. The CDR3 extends over 13 amino acids. V lost 6 bases and J 4 bases, leaving 12 bases between the germline ends. The CDR3 DNA sequence: TGTGCCATCAGGAAACAGGGACCCTATGGCTACACCTTC. Residues: CAIRKQGPYGYTF.

This clone came up many times. CDR3 residues: CASRTWATEAFF. CDR3 bases: TGTGCCAGTAGGACATGGGCGACTGAAGCTTTCTTT. This sequence joins TRBV19 and TRBJ1-1; D unclear. Between the trimmed V and J ends, which lost 6 bases and 5 bases, there was a span of 10 bases. The CDR3 is 12 residues long. Germline values: CDR1 LNHDA, CDR2 SQIVND (reference sequence). Supplemented by reference TRBV19 and TRBJ1-1, the full variable domain reads DGGITQSPKYLFRKEGQNVTLSCEQNLNHDAMYWYRQDPGQGLRLIYYSQIVNDFQKGDIAEGYSVSREKKESFPLTVTSAQKNPTAFYLCASRTWATEAFFGQGTRLTVV.

The sample holds one count of this clone. V and J are TRBV27 and TRBJ2-1; 9 positions match TRBD2. Per the germline V gene, CDR1 is MNHEY and CDR2 is SMNVEV (reference sequence). The CDR3 runs 14 residues. V dropped 5 bases and J dropped 6; count of bases not matched to a gene: 5. The CDR3 nucleotides read TGTGCCAGCAGTCGCGGGAGGGCCGGCAATGAGCAGTTCTTC. This codes for CASSRGRAGNEQFF.

The genes are TRBV4-3 and TRBJ1-1, with D unclear. The CDR3 is 17 residues long. The germline V and J ends were trimmed by 4 bases and 5 bases, with 23 bases remaining between them. The germline V gene encodes CDR1 LGHNA and CDR2 YSLEER. Here the CDR3 DNA reads TGCGCCAGCAGCCTCCGAAAGGCTTCGGGGATTTATACTGAAGCTTTCTTT. Amino acids: CASSLRKASGIYTEAFF.

This clone is a singleton in its sample. The chain links TRBV28 to TRBJ2-5, with a weak D call TRBD1 (5 bases). There are 18 residues in the CDR3. Germline assignment: CDR1 MDHEN and CDR2 SYDVKM. V lost 1 base, J lost 5 bases, and 23 bases lay in between. This CDR3 reads CASSLSPWLGALGETQYF. The CDR3 DNA sequence: TGTGCCAGCAGTTTATCCCCGTGGCTTGGGGCCCTGGGGGAGACCCAGTACTTC.

The chain joins TRBV5-6 to TRBJ2-3; D not certain. Germline V gene sequence: CDR1 SGHDT, CDR2 YYEEEE. The V end was cut by 4 bases, the J end by 3 bases, with 9 bases between. This CDR3 is built from 13 residues. This CDR3 is CASSIPQTDTQYF. CDR3 DNA: TGTGCCAGCAGCATACCTCAGACAGATACGCAGTATTTT.

The chain joins TRBV10-2 to TRBJ2-1; 13 bases match TRBD2. The V and J ends lost 6 bases and 9 bases, in that order; junction bases with no gene match: 2. Germline lookup yields CDR1 WSHSY and CDR2 SAAADI. The CDR3 is 13 amino acids. Here the CDR3 DNA reads TGCGCCAGCAGGACTAGCGGGGGGTTTGAGCAGTTCTTC. Its protein is CASRTSGGFEQFF.

V gene TRBV5-1 combines with J gene TRBJ2-7; the D gene is possibly TRBD1 (7 bases). The V gene's germline CDR1 is SGHRS and CDR2 YFSETQ. This CDR3 has 16 amino acids. Between the trimmed V and J ends, which lost 3 bases and 3 bases, there was a span of 19 bases. The CDR3 spells CASSSRGSGGRYEQYF. The CDR3 DNA is TGCGCCAGCAGCTCTAGAGGGTCAGGGGGGCGCTACGAGCAGTACTTC.

The chain couples TRBV2 to TRBJ2-5; no firm D call. Germline values: CDR1 SNHLY, CDR2 FYNNEI. The CDR3 has 14 amino acids. V lost 3 bases and J lost 6, with 14 bases in between. The CDR3 here is CASSEVEGGQTQYF. CDR3 bases: TGTGCCAGCAGTGAGGTCGAAGGTGGACAGACCCAGTACTTC.

The chain recombines TRBV19 with TRBJ2-7; D assignment may be TRBD1 or TRBD2 (5 bases each). Trimming took 5 bases from V and 3 from J, leaving 17 bases between them. Germline assignment: CDR1 LNHDA and CDR2 SQIVND (reference sequence). The CDR3 has 15 amino acids. Here the CDR3 reads CASSGPRGVGYEQYF. In DNA, the CDR3 is TGTGCCAGTAGTGGCCCGCGAGGGGTCGGCTACGAGCAGTACTTC.

This clone was observed a single time. This sequence joins TRBV28 and TRBJ2-7, with D perhaps being TRBD1 or TRBD2 (6 bases each). The CDR3 consists of 14 residues. Per the germline V gene, CDR1 is MDHEN and CDR2 is SYDVKM. Trimming left V 7 bases short and J 7 bases short, with 20 bases between. CDR3 region: CASTWGAFPSEQYF. For the CDR3, the DNA is TGTGCCAGCACCTGGGGGGCCTTCCCCTCGGAGCAGTACTTC.

The chain carries TRBV11-3 and TRBJ2-3, with D possibly TRBD2 on 5 matching bases. In germline, CDR1 is SGHNT, CDR2 YENEEA. The CDR3 consists of 15 residues. V was pared by 0 bases and J by 1 base, with 8 bases between. The CDR3 DNA reads TGTGCCAGCAGCTTAGATCGTAGCGGCACAGATACGCAGTATTTT. Amino acid sequence: CASSLDRSGTDTQYF.

The gene calls are TRBV6-6 and TRBJ2-5; 7 nucleotides align to TRBD2. Trimming cost V 6 bases and J 4 bases; bases outside gene matches: 5. CDR1 is MNHNY, CDR2 SVGAGI, per germline (reference sequence). The length of the CDR3 is 13 residues. CDR3 residues: CASRGLAVETQYF. In nucleotides, the CDR3 is TGTGCCAGCAGGGGGCTAGCGGTAGAGACCCAGTACTTC.

In its sample, this clone was seen once. The chain is built from TRBV5-1 and TRBJ2-7; no clear D gene. This CDR3 region has 11 residues. The germline V gene encodes CDR1 SGHRS and CDR2 YFSETQ. Trimming left V 4 bases short and J 3 bases short, with 5 bases between. The DNA of the CDR3 is TGCGCCAGCAGCAACCTCTACGAGCAGTACTTC. As protein: CASSNLYEQYF.

This chain connects TRBV10-2 to TRBJ1-5; TRBD1 is a possible D gene (5 bases). V shed 7 bases and J shed 2 bases, with 12 bases lying between them. Looked up from germline, CDR1 is WSHSY and CDR2 is SAAADI. The length of the CDR3 is 14 residues. The CDR3 DNA is TGCGCCAGCAAGAGGGGAGAGGGCAATCAGCCCCAGCATTTT. This encodes CASKRGEGNQPQHF.

The chain couples TRBV5-6 to TRBJ2-5; 10 bases are shared with TRBD1. This CDR3 has 14 residues. V was pared by 4 bases and J by 4 bases, with 4 bases of the junction left unmatched. Germline assignment: CDR1 SGHDT and CDR2 YYEEEE. CDR3 sequence: CASSVDRGGETQYF. The CDR3 coding sequence is TGTGCCAGCAGCGTGGACAGGGGGGGAGAGACCCAGTACTTC.

The rearrangement links TRBV6-1 to TRBJ2-2; D is ambiguous. CDR1 is MNHNS and CDR2 is SASEGT in the germline V gene. V was shortened by 6 bases and J by 2 bases, with 4 bases between the two germline ends. CDR3 length equals 12 residues. CDR3 loop: CASRHNTGELFF. DNA for the CDR3: TGTGCCAGCAGGCACAACACCGGGGAGCTGTTTTTT.

This clone has more than one count but fewer than ten. V and J are TRBV27 and TRBJ2-1, with D perhaps matching TRBD2 (6 bases). The V gene lost 5 bases and the J gene lost 8 bases, with 7 bases spanning the gap. The CDR3 has 11 residues. The germline CDR1 and CDR2 sequences are MNHEY and SMNVEV (reference sequence). The CDR3 DNA reads TGTGCCAGCAGTCGCGGGGATGAGCAGTTCTTC. It codes for CASSRGDEQFF.

This CDR3 is CASSMGDRAKGQPQHF. CDR3 sequence (DNA): TGTGCCAGTAGTATGGGGGACAGGGCAAAAGGTCAGCCCCAGCATTTT. The chain employs TRBV19 and TRBJ1-5; 9 bases line up with TRBD1. From germline, CDR1 is LNHDA and CDR2 SQIVND (reference sequence). V lost 3 bases to trimming and J lost 6 bases; unmatched junction nucleotides: 9. This CDR3 spans 16 amino acids.

The rearrangement links TRBV19 to TRBJ2-7; D not certain. The CDR3 is 14 amino acids. Trimming removed 1 base at V and 7 bases at J, with 14 bases between. The germline gives CDR1 LNHDA, CDR2 SQIVND (reference sequence). CDR3 in amino acids: CASSIGTNSGEQYF. CDR3 nucleotide sequence: TGTGCCAGTAGTATAGGAACGAACTCTGGAGAGCAGTACTTC. Combining the CDR3 with reference TRBV19 and TRBJ2-7 gives the whole variable domain DGGITQSPKYLFRKEGQNVTLSCEQNLNHDAMYWYRQDPGQGLRLIYYSQIVNDFQKGDIAEGYSVSREKKESFPLTVTSAQKNPTAFYLCASSIGTNSGEQYFGPGTRLTVT.

The CDR3 region has the DNA TGTGCCAGCTCACCTATCCGGGAAGCGCAAGAAAAACTGTTTTTT. Protein: CASSPIREAQEKLFF. The rearrangement uses TRBV18 and TRBJ1-4, with unresolved D. V was shortened by 3 bases and J by 8 bases, with 16 bases between the two germline ends. The CDR3 length is 15 residues. Germline CDR1 KGHSH, CDR2 LQKENI.

The V and J genes are TRBV19 and TRBJ2-1, with a weak D call TRBD1 (5 bases). The CDR3 contains 17 residues. Per germline, CDR1 LNHDA and CDR2 SQIVND (reference sequence). V was trimmed by 7 bases and J by 8 bases, leaving 27 bases between them. The DNA for the CDR3 is TGTGCCAGTACCGTTAGGATACGCAGGGCAGGTGGGCATGAGCAGTTCTTC. Protein: CASTVRIRRAGGHEQFF.

The V call is TRBV5-6, the J call TRBJ2-7; a possible D gene is TRBD1 (6 bases). Trimming removed 5 bases at V and 2 bases at J, with 14 bases between. CDR3 size: 14 residues. Germline lookup yields CDR1 SGHDT and CDR2 YYEEEE. The DNA of the CDR3 is TGTGCCAGCAGTCTAGGACAGAACGCCTACGAGCAGTACTTC. As protein: CASSLGQNAYEQYF.

The rearrangement uses TRBV19 and TRBJ1-2; D unclear. CDR3 length equals 16 residues. V was cut by 4 bases and J by 0 bases, with 15 bases left in between. Germline V CDR1 and CDR2: LNHDA, SQIVND (reference sequence). CDR3 DNA sequence: TGTGCCAGTAGTAGATCCCACACGTCAGCTAACTATGGCTACACCTTC. Protein product: CASSRSHTSANYGYTF.

The chain joins TRBV7-2 to TRBJ2-3, with D unresolved. V gave up 0 bases and J gave up 4 bases, with 11 bases separating them. This CDR3 comprises 15 residues. The V gene's germline CDR1 is SGHTA and CDR2 FQGNSA. CDR3 in DNA: TGTGCCAGCAGCTTAGCGGGGTCAATTTCAGATACGCAGTATTTT. Translated, it gives CASSLAGSISDTQYF.

The chain carries TRBV25-1 and TRBJ2-3; D ambiguous. This CDR3 comprises 12 residues. V lost 8 bases, J lost 0 bases, and 6 bases lay in between. Germline-derived CDR1 and CDR2 are MGHDK and SYGVNS. The CDR3 spells CASGGSTDTQYF. In DNA, the CDR3 is TGTGCCAGCGGCGGTAGCACAGATACGCAGTATTTT.

CDR3 in DNA: TGCGCCAGCAGGGAGGGACTAGCGAGCTCCTACGAGCAGTACTTC. It is translated as CASREGLASSYEQYF. The J gene is TRBJ2-7, the V gene TRBV5-1, with 10 bases lining up with TRBD2. The germline gives CDR1 SGHRS, CDR2 YFSETQ. CDR3 size: 15 residues. V lost 5 bases, J lost 0 bases, and 5 bases stayed unmatched.

This clone was recorded once. V is TRBV5-4 and J is TRBJ2-7, with no clear D. Trimming removed 4 bases from V and 9 bases from J, with 14 bases in between. The CDR3 covers 12 residues. Germline CDR1 is SGHNT and CDR2 is YYREEE (reference sequence). The CDR3 sequence is CASSRNRGGQYF. The CDR3, as DNA: TGTGCCAGCAGCCGAAATCGTGGCGGGCAGTACTTC.